This TCR beta chain was observed in a study of blood T cells in healthy people across ages. A J-beta primer mix and a sample-barcoded 5' primer were used in a second PCR of roughly 6 to 12 cycles. With 12 random nucleotides, a template-switch adaptor tagged each individual cDNA molecule. TCRdb ran MiXCR on the 5' RACE reads and lists one entry per CDR3 protein. In the table there are approximately 800,000 distinct CDR3 sequences, around three fifths of which are singletons. V dropped 3 bases and J dropped 3; count of bases not matched to a gene: 5. The CDR3 covers 15 residues. CDR1 and CDR2 (germline): DFQATT, SNEGSKA (reference sequence).

This TCR derives from a man aged 35-49 years in good health. This chain connects TRBV20-1 to TRBJ2-6; TRBD1 matches at 7 bases. The sequencing input was blood. CDR3 sequence reads: CSASRTGRGANVLTF. CDR3 nucleotide sequence: TGCAGTGCTAGTAGGACAGGCCGTGGGGCCAACGTCCTGACTTTC.